This T cell receptor beta chain was recovered during a study of T cells in Graves' hyperthyroidism and ophthalmopathy. Regarding this clonotype: The antigen remains unidentified.

The CDR3 totals 12 residues. Per the germline V gene, CDR1 is DFQATT and CDR2 is SNEGSKA (reference sequence). The investigators amplified TCR beta CDR3 regions from RNA transcripts. The HTBI primer set served for first-round RT-PCR of the TCR CDR3. TCRdb re-called the multiplex PCR reads through MiXCR, storing one row per CDR3 protein. The sample holds hundreds of thousands of distinct CDR3 sequences, roughly 20% seen once. Findings and limits, study-wide: In the blood, most expanded thyroid clonotypes above 0.001 appeared as well.

Every diagnosis used clinical symptoms, serum thyroxine and TRAb, thyroid ultrasound and orbital computed tomography. The authors took PBMCs from roughly 9.3 ml fresh peripheral blood. Source material: blood. The chain combines TRBV20-1 with TRBJ2-2; the D gene is possibly TRBD2 (7 bases). This sequence was found in a man younger than 45 with Graves' ophthalmopathy. The CDR3 DNA is TGCAGCTCCGGAGGGGGGGCCGGGGAGCTGTTTTTT. Amino acid sequence: CSSGGGAGELFF.